This is a list of T cell receptor beta chains from one sample in a study of early T cells in non-severe SARS-CoV-2 infection. A single record per CDR3 protein comes from TCRdb applying MiXCR to the 5' RACE reads. The repertoire consists of more than 25,000 distinct CDR3 sequences, with less than 10% occurring once and the leading ten covering roughly 13%. Material: whole blood. The source is an adult who was a healthcare worker with PCR-confirmed SARS-CoV-2 infection or an uninfected control (not recorded which). Each CDR3 is given with its conserved first and last residue. Each record gives: J gene, clone size, V gene, D gene, CDR3 protein, CDR3 DNA. The D gene is left open where the match is weak. A row's size may be missing; if present it is once, few, many or a size class.

TRBJ2-3,NA,TRBV7-2,TRBD1,CASSPDRAQYF,TGTGCCAGCAGCCCGGACAGGGCGCAGTATTTT
TRBJ2-5,NA,TRBV19,NA,CASTMTGQETQYF,TGTGCCAGTACCATGACAGGCCAAGAGACCCAGTACTTC
TRBJ2-7,many,TRBV29-1,TRBD1,CSVEDRRRDEQYF,TGCAGCGTCGAGGACAGGCGCCGGGACGAGCAGTACTTC
TRBJ2-7,many,TRBV6-2/TRBV6-3,TRBD1,CASAGQGYEQYF,TGTGCCAGCGCCGGACAGGGCTACGAGCAGTACTTC
TRBJ2-5,many,TRBV9,TRBD2,CASSPERGAAETQYF,TGTGCCAGCAGCCCGGAGCGGGGGGCGGCAGAGACCCAGTACTTC
TRBJ2-1,NA,TRBV19,NA,CASSTSTRSYFF,TGTGCCAGTAGTACCTCAACTAGGTCGTATTTCTTC
TRBJ1-2,few,TRBV9,TRBD1,CASSTGQGADYGYTF,TGTGCCAGCAGCACTGGACAGGGGGCGGACTATGGCTACACCTTC
TRBJ2-6,NA,TRBV25-1,NA,CASSSVEKGANVLTF,TGTGCCAGTTCTTCCGTCGAGAAGGGGGCCAACGTCCTGACTTTC
TRBJ2-7,many,TRBV29-1,TRBD1,CSVSGTETVQYF,TGCAGCGTTTCCGGGACAGAAACCGTGCAGTACTTC
TRBJ2-4,NA,TRBV6-1,TRBD2,CASTPKLALLAGENIQYF,TGTGCCAGCACTCCGAAATTGGCCCTACTAGCGGGGGAAAACATTCAGTACTTC
TRBJ2-1,NA,TRBV29-1,NA,CSARDGWNNERFF,TGCAGCGCCAGGGACGGATGGAACAATGAGCGGTTCTTC
TRBJ2-7,NA,TRBV20-1,TRBD1,CSARGTGDYEQYF,TGCAGTGCTAGGGGGACAGGGGACTACGAGCAGTACTTC
TRBJ1-5,many,TRBV12-3/TRBV12-4,NA,CASSPPGGTFMQPQHF,TGTGCCAGCAGCCCACCCGGGGGAACCTTTATGCAGCCCCAGCATTTT
TRBJ1-6,many,TRBV6-1,NA,CASSEVDRSYNSPLHF,TGTGCCAGCAGTGAAGTCGACAGATCCTATAATTCACCCCTCCACTTT
TRBJ2-5,many,TRBV2,NA,CASSGTAQETQYF,TGTGCCAGCAGCGGGACCGCTCAAGAGACCCAGTACTTC
TRBJ1-2,many,TRBV12-3/TRBV12-4,NA,CASSSEGYGYTF,TGTGCCAGCAGTTCCGAAGGCTATGGCTACACCTTC
TRBJ2-7,NA,TRBV10-3,NA,CAISDGRPTGEQYF,TGTGCCATCAGTGATGGCAGGCCCACGGGCGAGCAGTACTTC
TRBJ1-2,many,TRBV6-5,NA,CASSYSIGAGEGGYTF,TGTGCCAGCAGTTACTCGATTGGGGCAGGGGAGGGCGGCTACACCTTC
TRBJ2-3,many,TRBV3-1,NA,CASSQDAVVTQYF,TGTGCCAGCAGCCAAGATGCCGTTGTTACGCAGTATTTT
TRBJ2-7,few,TRBV6-2/TRBV6-3,TRBD1,CASRPHRGQDNEQYF,TGTGCCAGCAGGCCCCACAGGGGACAGGACAACGAGCAGTACTTC
TRBJ2-2,many,TRBV2,TRBD2,CASSETAGGFGTGELFF,TGTGCCAGCAGTGAAACAGCGGGGGGGTTCGGCACCGGGGAGCTGTTTTTT
TRBJ2-5,many,TRBV6-2/TRBV6-3,TRBD2,CASSTSVETQYF,TGTGCCAGCAGCACTAGCGTCGAGACCCAGTACTTC
TRBJ1-1,NA,TRBV6-5,NA,CASRENTEAFF,TGTGCCAGCAGGGAGAACACTGAAGCTTTCTTT
TRBJ2-5,few,TRBV11-2,TRBD2,CASSLDYGGETQYF,TGTGCCAGCAGCTTAGATTACGGGGGGGAGACCCAGTACTTC
TRBJ2-3,many,TRBV5-4,NA,CASRPWSTDTQYF,TGTGCCAGCAGGCCTTGGAGCACAGATACGCAGTATTTT
TRBJ1-1,few,TRBV7-2,NA,CASSLAGSEAFF,TGTGCCAGCAGCCTGGCGGGGTCTGAAGCTTTCTTT
TRBJ1-3,few,TRBV6-6,NA,CASRSRQNSGNTIYF,TGTGCCAGCAGAAGCCGACAGAACTCTGGAAACACCATATATTTT
TRBJ2-3,many,TRBV6-6,TRBD1,CASSLTTGDTQYF,TGTGCCAGCAGTTTAACGACAGGGGATACGCAGTATTTT
TRBJ1-2,many,TRBV30,TRBD1,CAWTLLGTANYGYTF,TGTGCCTGGACCCTATTAGGGACAGCTAACTATGGCTACACCTTC
TRBJ2-1,few,TRBV11-3,TRBD1,CASSRRDRSNEQFF,TGTGCCAGCAGCCGCCGGGACAGGTCTAATGAGCAGTTCTTC
TRBJ1-5,many,TRBV12-3/TRBV12-4,TRBD1,CASSQGAGQPQHF,TGTGCCAGCAGCCAGGGGGCTGGGCAGCCCCAGCATTTT
TRBJ2-1,many,TRBV7-3,NA,CASSLAGALYNEQFF,TGTGCCAGCAGCTTAGCGGGGGCCCTGTACAATGAGCAGTTCTTC
TRBJ2-1,many,TRBV7-2,NA,CASSTSAGAYNEQFF,TGTGCCAGCAGCACGTCTGCGGGGGCGTACAATGAGCAGTTCTTC
TRBJ1-3,few,TRBV10-1,NA,CTSSTRAGNTIYF,TGCACCAGTTCCACGAGGGCTGGAAACACCATATATTTT
TRBJ1-6,many,TRBV4-3,TRBD1,CASSQTGQGNSPLHF,TGCGCCAGCAGCCAAACGGGACAGGGGAATTCACCCCTCCACTTT
TRBJ2-2,many,TRBV7-9,TRBD1,CASDQDRTNTGELFF,TGTGCCAGCGATCAGGACAGGACAAACACCGGGGAGCTGTTTTTT
TRBJ2-2,many,TRBV11-3,TRBD2,CASSSRGGGSQNTGELFF,TGTGCCAGCAGCTCGCGCGGGGGTGGATCCCAAAACACCGGGGAGCTGTTTTTT
TRBJ2-2,medium-sized,TRBV6-2/TRBV6-3,NA,CASSYTPGTPDTGELFF,TGTGCCAGCAGTTATACCCCCGGGACCCCTGACACCGGGGAGCTGTTTTTT
TRBJ2-7,many,TRBV7-6,NA,CASSRPGGEQYF,TGTGCCAGCAGCCGCCCCGGGGGTGAGCAGTACTTC
TRBJ2-3,few,TRBV6-1,NA,CASRTTDTQYF,TGTGCCAGCCGCACGACAGATACGCAGTATTTT
TRBJ1-1,few,TRBV27,NA,CASSSRERDTEAFF,TGTGCCAGCAGTTCACGGGAACGTGACACTGAAGCTTTCTTT
TRBJ2-5,few,TRBV11-2,NA,CASSSSASPGETQYF,TGTGCCAGCAGCTCTAGCGCCTCGCCAGGGGAGACCCAGTACTTC
TRBJ1-3,few,TRBV2,TRBD1,CASRRDSGSGNTIYF,TGTGCCAGCAGGAGGGACAGCGGCTCTGGAAACACCATATATTTT
TRBJ2-3,NA,TRBV29-1,TRBD2,CSVDQSGGSTDTQYF,TGCAGCGTTGACCAGTCCGGGGGGAGCACAGATACGCAGTATTTT
TRBJ1-2,NA,TRBV29-1,NA,CSVRTDPNGYTF,TGCAGCGTCCGGACGGACCCGAACGGCTACACCTTC
TRBJ2-2,few,TRBV10-3,NA,CAIIRELNTGELFF,TGTGCCATCATCAGGGAATTGAACACCGGGGAGCTGTTTTTT
TRBJ1-6,many,TRBV5-1,NA,CASSTGLYNSPLHF,TGCGCCAGCAGCACGGGACTCTATAATTCACCCCTCCACTTT